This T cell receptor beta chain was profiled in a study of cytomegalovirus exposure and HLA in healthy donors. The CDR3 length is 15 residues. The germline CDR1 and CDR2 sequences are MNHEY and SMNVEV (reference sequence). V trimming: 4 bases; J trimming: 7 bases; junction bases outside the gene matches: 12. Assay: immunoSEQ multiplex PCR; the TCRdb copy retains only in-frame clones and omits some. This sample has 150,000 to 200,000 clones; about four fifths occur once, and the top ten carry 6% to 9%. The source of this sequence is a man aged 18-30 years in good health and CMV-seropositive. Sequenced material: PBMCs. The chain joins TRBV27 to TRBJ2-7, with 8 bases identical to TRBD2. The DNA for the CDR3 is TGTGCCAGCAGTTCCCTCGACGGGAGGGCGGAAGAGCAGTACTTC. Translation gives CASSSLDGRAEEQYF.